These 10 T cell receptor beta chains were all obtained from the same sample, sequenced in a study of cytomegalovirus exposure and HLA in healthy donors. A multiplex PCR was run with 60 Vbeta primers and 13 Jbeta primers. The assay was immunoSEQ multiplex PCR, and TCRdb's table has in-frame clones only and misses some. This table has some 83,000 clones, over 60% appearing once. The sample taken for sequencing was PBMCs. The receptors come from a man between 60 and 70 years old in good health and CMV-seronegative.

The rearrangement joins TRBV7-9 to TRBJ2-3; 8 positions match TRBD1. This CDR3 has 14 residues. The V gene end was trimmed by 6 bases and the J gene end by 6 bases; junction bases not matched to a gene: 8. Germline CDR1 SEHNR, CDR2 FQNEAQ (reference sequence). Here the CDR3 DNA reads TGTGCCAGCAGAGAGAGCAGGGGGCCGGATACGCAGTATTTT. Its protein is CASRESRGPDTQYF.

V is TRBV6-4 and J is TRBJ2-3, with D possibly being TRBD2 (6 bases). Trimming took 6 bases from V and 2 from J, leaving 9 bases between them. The CDR3 is 13 amino acids. Germline CDR1 MRHNA, CDR2 SNTAGT. The DNA of the CDR3 is TGTGCCAGCAGGGCGGACTACACAGATACGCAGTATTTT. This codes for CASRADYTDTQYF.

The V and J genes are TRBV7-6 and TRBJ1-6; TRBD1 matches at 7 bases. V was clipped by 5 bases and J by 6 bases; unmatched bases: 4. In germline, CDR1 is SGHVS, CDR2 FNYEAQ. There are 14 residues in the CDR3. In nucleotides, the CDR3 is TGTGCCAGCAGCCACGGGACAGCTAATTCACCCCTCCACTTT. Translating it yields CASSHGTANSPLHF. The full variable domain, completed using reference TRBV7-6 and TRBJ1-6, is GAGVSQSPRYKVTKRGQDVALRCDPISGHVSLYWYRQALGQGPEFLTYFNYEAQQDKSGLPNDRFSAERPEGSISTLTIQRTEQRDSAMYRCASSHGTANSPLHFGNGTRLTVT.

This rearrangement joins TRBV6-5 to TRBJ1-2, with D possibly matching TRBD1 (5 bases). Trimming left V 5 bases short and J 4 bases short, with 17 bases between. The length of the CDR3 is 15 residues. Germline lookup yields CDR1 MNHEY and CDR2 SVGAGI. The CDR3 DNA sequence: TGTGCCAGCAGTCCCCCCGGGACTGGAGTCTATGGCTACACCTTC. It specifies CASSPPGTGVYGYTF.

Worth noting for this clone: The germline gene is not matched at one end of the junction; a read error may be the cause. This chain links TRBV7-9 with TRBJ2-1, with 7 bases lining up with TRBD1. From germline, CDR1 is SEHNR and CDR2 FQNEAQ (reference sequence). The CDR3 extends over 16 amino acids. This CDR3 reads CSSSLDSRGQAGEQFF. CDR3 bases: TGTTCCAGCAGCTTAGATAGCCGCGGACAGGCGGGTGAGCAGTTCTTC. The whole variable domain, filled in from reference TRBV7-9 and TRBJ2-1, reads DTGVSQNPRHKITKRGQNVTFRCDPISEHNRLYWYRQTLGQGPEFLTYFQNEAQLEKSRLLSDRFSAERPKGSFSTLEIQRTEQGDSAMYLCSSSLDSRGQAGEQFFGPGTRLTVL.

The chain has TRBV7-6 and TRBJ2-2, with D possibly matching TRBD2 (6 bases). Germline assignment: CDR1 SGHVS and CDR2 FNYEAQ. The CDR3 contains 14 residues. V was cut by 2 bases and J by 8 bases, with 12 bases left in between. The DNA for the CDR3 is TGTGCCAGCAGCTTACGGGGAGGTTCTGGGGAGCTGTTTTTT. It specifies CASSLRGGSGELFF.

This rearrangement joins TRBV21-1 to TRBJ2-1; the table's D call, TRBD2, has no DNA check behind it. TRBV21-1 is labeled a pseudogene. CDR3 length: 14 amino acids. This CDR3 is CASRWQWEWDEQFF. The DNA of the CDR3 is TGTGCCAGCAGGTGGCAATGGGAGTGGGATGAGCAGTTCTTC.

This clone was observed a handful of times. This chain uses TRBV7-2 with TRBJ2-5, with unresolved D. The V and J ends lost 6 bases and 1 base respectively, with 12 bases between them. This CDR3 is built from 14 residues. Per the germline V gene, CDR1 is SGHTA and CDR2 is FQGNSA. CDR3: CASSLWSLQETQYF. CDR3 sequence (DNA): TGTGCCAGCAGTTTATGGAGCCTCCAAGAGACCCAGTACTTC.

This rearrangement joins TRBV10-3 to TRBJ1-2; 8 bases match TRBD1. CDR3 size: 14 residues. Trimming cost V 5 bases and J 7 bases; bases outside gene matches: 9. Germline CDR1 reads ENHRY; CDR2 reads SYGVKD. The DNA for the CDR3 is TGTGCCATCAGTCAGACAGGGGCGGAGGGTGGCTACACCTTC. As protein: CAISQTGAEGGYTF.

The chain combines TRBV30 with TRBJ2-2, with 7 bases aligning to TRBD1. The length of the CDR3 is 15 residues. V dropped 2 bases and J dropped 5; count of bases not matched to a gene: 8. Germline V gives CDR1 GTSNPN, CDR2 SVGIG (reference sequence). CDR3 protein: CAWSIRTGVTGELFF. In DNA form, the CDR3 reads TGTGCCTGGAGTATCCGGACAGGAGTGACCGGGGAGCTGTTTTTT. The full variable domain, completed using reference TRBV30 and TRBJ2-2, is SQTIHQWPATLVQPVGSPLSLECTVEGTSNPNLYWYRQAAGRGLQLLFYSVGIGQISSEVPQNLSASRPQDRQFILSSKKLLLSDSGFYLCAWSIRTGVTGELFFGEGSRLTVL.